These 15 T cell receptor beta chains share one sample of origin, sequenced in a study of blood T cell repertoires in COVID-19. TCRdb's copy holds only in-frame clones and misses some; the assay was immunoSEQ multiplex PCR. The sample lists some 200,000 clones, 88% occurring once. Input material: peripheral blood. All receptors come from a man between 45 and 60 years old with COVID-19, enrolled during active disease.

This clone was detected once. The chain links TRBV7-8 to TRBJ2-6; the D gene is possibly TRBD1 (6 bases). Trimming cost V 5 bases and J 0 bases, with 17 bases left between them. The CDR3 contains 18 residues. Germline loops: CDR1 SGHVS, CDR2 FQNEAQ. CDR3: CASSLRQVGDSGANVLTF. CDR3 coding DNA: TGTGCCAGCAGCCTACGACAGGTGGGGGACTCTGGGGCCAACGTCCTGACTTTC.

This clone was counted once. This chain uses TRBV7-2 with TRBJ2-7; TRBD2 aligns across 14 bases. The germline gives CDR1 SGHTA, CDR2 FQGNSA. The V gene end was trimmed by 5 bases and the J gene end by 4 bases; junction bases not matched to a gene: 10. There are 17 residues in the CDR3. The CDR3: CASSRTSGGTTHYEQYF. The CDR3 DNA reads as TGTGCCAGCAGCCGGACTAGCGGGGGGACAACTCATTACGAGCAGTACTTC.

This clone was picked up one time. This chain joins TRBV19 and TRBJ2-3; a weak D match, TRBD1 (6 bases). The CDR3 spans 15 residues. The V and J ends lost 5 bases and 5 bases respectively, with 17 bases between them. Germline V gives CDR1 LNHDA, CDR2 SQIVND (reference sequence). The CDR3 nucleotides read TGTGCCAGTAGTGACGACAGGAACTCTGGAGATACGCAGTATTTT. This gives the protein CASSDDRNSGDTQYF.

The chain links TRBV10-3 to TRBJ2-1, with TRBD2 matching 9 bases. Germline CDR1 is ENHRY and CDR2 is SYGVKD. The junction had 5 bases not matched to a gene; V was cut back by 9 bases and J by 5 bases. The CDR3 is 13 amino acids. For the CDR3, the DNA is TGTGCCATTGCGACTAGCGGCAACAATGAGCAGTTCTTC. Protein: CAIATSGNNEQFF.

Concerning this clone itself: Other nucleotide sequences from this sample produce the same CDR3. CDR3 sequence: CASSRLAGAYNEQFF. The CDR3 nucleotides are TGTGCCAGCAGCCGTCTAGCGGGAGCCTACAATGAGCAGTTCTTC. The chain recombines TRBV7-9 with TRBJ2-1; 10 bases are shared with TRBD2. Trimming removed 5 bases from V and 2 bases from J; junction bases left unmatched: 3. Per germline, CDR1 SEHNR and CDR2 FQNEAQ (reference sequence). This CDR3 region has 15 residues.

This clone came up a few times. The chain is built from TRBV11-3 and TRBJ2-7, with no clear D. V lost 5 bases and J lost 6, with 14 bases in between. The CDR3 is 13 residues long. Germline assignment: CDR1 SGHNT and CDR2 YENEEA. Here the CDR3 DNA reads TGTGCCAGCAGCCCCACCGGTTCTGGCGAGCAGTACTTC. Encoded protein: CASSPTGSGEQYF.

This clone was counted a single time. The CDR3 loop reads CASSPLGLAGRHPNTGELFF. The CDR3 DNA is TGTGCCAGCTCACCACTGGGACTAGCGGGGAGACACCCGAACACCGGGGAGCTGTTTTTT. The chain carries TRBV18 and TRBJ2-2, with TRBD2 identical over 13 bases. The CDR3 length is 20 residues. V was pared by 1 base and J by 0 bases, with 8 bases of the junction left unmatched. Germline V gives CDR1 KGHSH, CDR2 LQKENI.

This clone was picked up one time. The rearrangement joins TRBV5-5 to TRBJ2-1; D might be TRBD2 (5 bases). Trimming removed 1 base at V and 9 bases at J, with 5 bases between. The CDR3 sequence is 11 residues long. Germline assignment: CDR1 SGHKS and CDR2 YYEKEE (reference sequence). The CDR3 coding sequence is TGTGCCAGCAGCTTGCGGGGTGAGCAGTTCTTC. Amino acid sequence: CASSLRGEQFF.

The rearrangement links TRBV19 to TRBJ2-5; D remains unclear. Germline-derived CDR1 and CDR2 are LNHDA and SQIVND (reference sequence). The CDR3 extends over 12 amino acids. The V and J ends lost 0 bases and 5 bases respectively, with 4 bases between them. CDR3 sequence: CASSIDRETQYF. DNA of the CDR3: TGTGCCAGTAGTATAGATCGGGAGACCCAGTACTTC.

The chain links TRBV7-6 to TRBJ2-3; 7 bases fit TRBD2. V lost 1 base to trimming and J lost 1 base; unmatched junction nucleotides: 5. The CDR3 is made up of 16 amino acids. The germline gives CDR1 SGHVS, CDR2 FNYEAQ. CDR3 sequence: CASSLVSAGGTDTQYF. The CDR3 coding sequence is TGTGCCAGCAGCTTAGTATCGGCGGGGGGCACAGATACGCAGTATTTT. The full variable domain, in which reference TRBV7-6 and TRBJ2-3 provide the parts outside the CDR3, is GAGVSQSPRYKVTKRGQDVALRCDPISGHVSLYWYRQALGQGPEFLTYFNYEAQQDKSGLPNDRFSAERPEGSISTLTIQRTEQRDSAMYRCASSLVSAGGTDTQYFGPGTRLTVL.

The V call is TRBV7-9, the J call TRBJ2-3, with D perhaps TRBD2 (5 bases). Germline CDR1 and CDR2: SEHNR and FQNEAQ (reference sequence). Trimming stripped 2 bases from V and 0 bases from J, with 12 bases between. The CDR3 consists of 16 residues. The CDR3 region is CASSLSPSGSTDTQYF. The DNA of the CDR3 is TGTGCCAGCAGCTTAAGTCCAAGCGGCAGCACAGATACGCAGTATTTT.

The sample holds one count of this clone. This chain joins TRBV5-6 and TRBJ2-3; TRBD2 matches 10 bases. J lost 3 bases, V lost 2 bases, and 0 bases had no gene match. The germline V gene has CDR1 SGHDT and CDR2 YYEEEE. The CDR3 loop spans 14 amino acids. CDR3 amino acids: CASSLLAGTDTQYF. The CDR3 DNA reads TGTGCCAGCAGCTTACTAGCGGGGACAGATACGCAGTATTTT.

V is TRBV7-9 and J is TRBJ1-2; TRBD1 might be the D (6 bases). The length of the CDR3 is 14 residues. Looked up from germline, CDR1 is SEHNR and CDR2 is FQNEAQ (reference sequence). V was shortened by 5 bases and J by 6 bases, with 16 bases between the two germline ends. CDR3 in amino acids: CASSRHQGSDGYTF. CDR3 sequence (DNA): TGTGCCAGCAGCCGCCACCAGGGGAGCGATGGCTACACCTTC. The whole variable domain, filled in from reference TRBV7-9 and TRBJ1-2, reads DTGVSQNPRHKITKRGQNVTFRCDPISEHNRLYWYRQTLGQGPEFLTYFQNEAQLEKSRLLSDRFSAERPKGSFSTLEIQRTEQGDSAMYLCASSRHQGSDGYTFGSGTRLTVV.

The chain employs TRBV2 and TRBJ1-2; tentative D call: TRBD1 (5 bases). Germline lookup yields CDR1 SNHLY and CDR2 FYNNEI. The CDR3 length is 17 residues. V was cut by 1 base and J by 0 bases, with 15 bases left in between. The CDR3 DNA follows: TGTGCCAGCAGTGAAGGGGGACTGGGGCTAGCTAACTATGGCTACACCTTC. Translated: CASSEGGLGLANYGYTF.

This clone was seen a single time. The chain uses TRBV19 and TRBJ2-1, with D possibly matching TRBD2 (6 bases). Trimming took off 1 base at V and 9 bases at J, with 13 bases between the two ends. Germline assignment: CDR1 LNHDA and CDR2 SQIVND (reference sequence). CDR3 length equals 14 residues. The CDR3 protein is CASSIGGGTGEQFF. DNA of the CDR3: TGTGCCAGTAGTATAGGGGGCGGGACCGGTGAGCAGTTCTTC.